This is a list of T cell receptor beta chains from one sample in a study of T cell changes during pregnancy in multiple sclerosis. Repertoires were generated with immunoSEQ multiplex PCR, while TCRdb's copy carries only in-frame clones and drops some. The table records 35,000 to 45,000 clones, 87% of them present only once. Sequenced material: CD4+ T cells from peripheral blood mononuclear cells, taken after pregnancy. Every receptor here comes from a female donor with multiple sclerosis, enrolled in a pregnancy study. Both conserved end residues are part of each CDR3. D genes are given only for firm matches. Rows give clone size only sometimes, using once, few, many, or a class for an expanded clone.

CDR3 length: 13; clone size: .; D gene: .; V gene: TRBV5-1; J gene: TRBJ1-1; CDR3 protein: CASSPLYGGEAFF; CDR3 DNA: TGCGCCAGCAGCCCTCTCTACGGGGGTGAAGCTTTCTTT
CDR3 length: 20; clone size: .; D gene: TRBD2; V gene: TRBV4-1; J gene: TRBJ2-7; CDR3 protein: CASSHSHPGTSGGDLREQYF; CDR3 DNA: TGCGCCAGCAGCCATTCCCACCCCGGGACTAGCGGGGGGGATTTGCGGGAGCAGTACTTC
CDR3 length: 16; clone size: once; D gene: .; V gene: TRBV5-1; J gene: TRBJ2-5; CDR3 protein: CASSLGARGASETQYF; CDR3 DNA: TGCGCCAGCAGCTTGGGGGCCAGGGGCGCTTCAGAGACCCAGTACTTC
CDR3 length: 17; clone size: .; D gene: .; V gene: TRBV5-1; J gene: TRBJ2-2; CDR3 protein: CASSPPDRGWDTGELFF; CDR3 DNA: TGCGCCAGCAGCCCCCCTGATCGGGGGTGGGACACCGGGGAGCTGTTTTTT
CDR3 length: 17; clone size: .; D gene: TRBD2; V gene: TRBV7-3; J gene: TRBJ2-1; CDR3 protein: CASSLNPRTSGGNEQFF; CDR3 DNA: TGTGCCAGCAGCTTAAACCCCAGGACTAGCGGGGGGAATGAGCAGTTCTTC
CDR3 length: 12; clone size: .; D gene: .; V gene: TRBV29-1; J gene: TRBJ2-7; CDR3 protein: CSVEEENYEQYF; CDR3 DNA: TGCAGCGTTGAAGAGGAGAACTACGAGCAGTACTTC
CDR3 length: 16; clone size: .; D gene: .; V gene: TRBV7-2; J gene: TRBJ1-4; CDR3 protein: CASSLYGGGMGEKLFF; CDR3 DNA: TGTGCCAGCAGCCTATACGGGGGGGGAATGGGTGAAAAACTGTTTTTT
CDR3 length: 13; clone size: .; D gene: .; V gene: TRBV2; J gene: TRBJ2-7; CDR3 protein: CASSLAVNYEQYF; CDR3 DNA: TGTGCCAGCAGTTTGGCAGTCAACTACGAGCAGTACTTC
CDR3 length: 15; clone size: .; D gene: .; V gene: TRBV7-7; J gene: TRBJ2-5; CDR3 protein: CASSLVGSPQETQYF; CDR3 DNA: TGTGCTAGCAGCTTAGTGGGCAGCCCACAAGAGACCCAGTACTTC
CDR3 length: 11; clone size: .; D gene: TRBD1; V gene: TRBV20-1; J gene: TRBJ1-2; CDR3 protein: CSAAGGYGYTF; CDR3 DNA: TGCAGTGCCGCAGGGGGGTATGGCTACACCTTC
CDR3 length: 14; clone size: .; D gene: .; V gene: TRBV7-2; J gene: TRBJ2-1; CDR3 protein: CASSLAISYNEQFF; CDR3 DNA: TGTGCCAGCAGCTTAGCCATCTCCTACAATGAGCAGTTCTTC
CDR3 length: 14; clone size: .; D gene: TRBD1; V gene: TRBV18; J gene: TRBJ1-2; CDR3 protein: CASATLRGLGGYTF; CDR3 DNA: TGTGCCAGCGCGACCCTAAGGGGGCTCGGGGGCTACACCTTC
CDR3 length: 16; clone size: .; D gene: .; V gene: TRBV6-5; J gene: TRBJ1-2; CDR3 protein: CASSYSIGPGRKGYTF; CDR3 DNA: TGTGCCAGCAGTTACTCGATCGGTCCAGGGAGGAAGGGCTACACCTTC
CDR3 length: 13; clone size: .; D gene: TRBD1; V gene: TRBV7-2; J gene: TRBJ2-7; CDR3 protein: CASSRTGTYEQYF; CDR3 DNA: TGTGCCAGCAGCCGGACAGGAACCTACGAGCAGTACTTC
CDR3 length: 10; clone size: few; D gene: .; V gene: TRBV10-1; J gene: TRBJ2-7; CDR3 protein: CAGTSPEQYF; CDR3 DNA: TGCGCCGGCACTTCCCCCGAGCAGTACTTC
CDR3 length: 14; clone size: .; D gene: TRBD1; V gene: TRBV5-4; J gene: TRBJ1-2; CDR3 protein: CASSLGQGDYGYTF; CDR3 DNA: TGTGCCAGCAGCTTGGGACAGGGGGACTATGGCTACACCTTC
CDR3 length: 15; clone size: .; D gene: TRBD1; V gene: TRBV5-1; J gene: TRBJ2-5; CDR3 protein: CASSLSTGGQETQYF; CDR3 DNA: TGCGCCAGCAGCTTGTCGACAGGGGGCCAAGAGACCCAGTACTTC
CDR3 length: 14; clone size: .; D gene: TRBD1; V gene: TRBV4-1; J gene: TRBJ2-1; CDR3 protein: CASSQWTGGNEQFF; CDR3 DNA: TGCGCCAGCAGCCAATGGACAGGGGGCAATGAGCAGTTCTTC
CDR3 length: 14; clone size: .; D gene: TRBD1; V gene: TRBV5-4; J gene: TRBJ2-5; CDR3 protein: CASSLATGEETQYF; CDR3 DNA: TGTGCCAGCAGCTTGGCCACAGGGGAGGAGACCCAGTACTTC
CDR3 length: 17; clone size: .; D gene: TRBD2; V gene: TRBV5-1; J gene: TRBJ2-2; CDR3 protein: CASSLAPSGGSTGELFF; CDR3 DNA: TGCGCCAGCAGCTTGGCCCCTAGCGGGGGAAGCACCGGGGAGCTGTTTTTT
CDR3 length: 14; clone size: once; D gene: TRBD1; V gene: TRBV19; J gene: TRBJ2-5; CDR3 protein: CASSYRDSQETQYF; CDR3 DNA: TGTGCCAGTAGTTATAGGGACAGCCAAGAGACCCAGTACTTC
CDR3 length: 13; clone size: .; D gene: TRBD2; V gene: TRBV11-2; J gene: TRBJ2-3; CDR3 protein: CASSRLGGDTQYF; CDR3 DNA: TGTGCCAGCAGCCGGTTGGGAGGGGATACGCAGTATTTT
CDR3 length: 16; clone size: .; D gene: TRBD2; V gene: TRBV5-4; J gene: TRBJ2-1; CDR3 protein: CASSEPAGGSYNEQFF; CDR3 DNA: TGTGCCAGCAGCGAACCAGCGGGGGGATCCTACAATGAGCAGTTCTTC
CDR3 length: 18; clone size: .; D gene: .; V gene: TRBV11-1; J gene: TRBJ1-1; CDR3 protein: CASSRLGVWGEMDTEAFF; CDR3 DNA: TGTGCCAGCAGCCGTCTGGGGGTGTGGGGGGAGATGGACACTGAAGCTTTCTTT
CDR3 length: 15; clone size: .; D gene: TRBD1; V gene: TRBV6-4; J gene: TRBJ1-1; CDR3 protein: CASSDFRRDRGEAFF; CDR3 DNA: TGTGCCAGCAGTGACTTCCGCCGGGACAGGGGAGAAGCTTTCTTT
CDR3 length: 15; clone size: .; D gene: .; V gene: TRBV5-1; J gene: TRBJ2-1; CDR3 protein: CASSLASAVYNEQFF; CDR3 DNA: TGCGCCAGCAGCTTGGCCTCGGCGGTTTACAATGAGCAGTTCTTC
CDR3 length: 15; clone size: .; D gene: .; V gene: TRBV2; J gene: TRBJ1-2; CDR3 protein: CASSARGAFNYGYTF; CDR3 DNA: TGTGCCAGCAGTGCCCGTGGGGCGTTTAACTATGGCTACACCTTC
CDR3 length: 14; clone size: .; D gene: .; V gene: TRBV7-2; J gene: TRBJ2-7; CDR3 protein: CASRVVAGGYEQYF; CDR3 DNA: TGTGCCAGCAGGGTGGTTGCAGGAGGGTACGAGCAGTACTTC
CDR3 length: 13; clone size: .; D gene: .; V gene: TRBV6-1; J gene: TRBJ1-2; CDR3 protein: CASSEGGWRGYTF; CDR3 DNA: TGTGCCAGCAGTGAGGGGGGGTGGCGGGGCTACACCTTC
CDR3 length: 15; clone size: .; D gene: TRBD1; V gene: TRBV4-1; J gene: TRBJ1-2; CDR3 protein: CASSQGPGGNYGYTF; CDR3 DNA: TGCGCCAGCAGCCAAGGGCCAGGGGGCAACTATGGCTACACCTTC
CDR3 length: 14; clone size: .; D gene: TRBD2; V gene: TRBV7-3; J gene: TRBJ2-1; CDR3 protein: CASSLAGGQNEQFF; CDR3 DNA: TGTGCCAGCAGCTTAGCGGGGGGGCAGAATGAGCAGTTCTTC
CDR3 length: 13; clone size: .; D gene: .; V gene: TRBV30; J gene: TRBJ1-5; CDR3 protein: CAWNREGNQPQHF; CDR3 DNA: TGTGCCTGGAATCGGGAGGGCAATCAGCCCCAGCATTTT
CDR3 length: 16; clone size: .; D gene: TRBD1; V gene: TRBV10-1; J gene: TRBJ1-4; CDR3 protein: CANTRSARDRDEKLFF; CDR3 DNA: TGCGCCAACACCCGCTCAGCCCGGGACAGGGATGAAAAACTGTTTTTT
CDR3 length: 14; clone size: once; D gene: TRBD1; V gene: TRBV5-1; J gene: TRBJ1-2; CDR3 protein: CASSLVGQGDGYTF; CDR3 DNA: TGCGCCAGCAGCTTGGTTGGACAGGGCGATGGCTACACCTTC
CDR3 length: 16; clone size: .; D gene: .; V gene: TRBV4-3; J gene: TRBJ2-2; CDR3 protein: CASSQDVGANTGELFF; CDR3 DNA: TGCGCCAGCAGCCAAGATGTCGGGGCGAACACCGGGGAGCTGTTTTTT
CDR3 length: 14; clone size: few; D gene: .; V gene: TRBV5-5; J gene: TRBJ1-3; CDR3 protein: CASSLVGSGNTIYF; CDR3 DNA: TGTGCCAGCAGCTTGGTCGGCTCTGGAAACACCATATATTTT
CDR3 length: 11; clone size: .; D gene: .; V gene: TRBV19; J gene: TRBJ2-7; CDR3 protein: CAQGAGDEQYF; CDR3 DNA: TGTGCCCAGGGGGCGGGGGACGAGCAGTACTTC
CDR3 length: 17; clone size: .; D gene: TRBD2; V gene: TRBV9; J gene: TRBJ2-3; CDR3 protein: CASSRRTSGGVGDTQYF; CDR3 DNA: TGTGCCAGCAGCAGACGGACTAGCGGGGGGGTGGGAGATACGCAGTATTTT
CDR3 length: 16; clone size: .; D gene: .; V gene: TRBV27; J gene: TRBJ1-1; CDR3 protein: CASSFFRVPRDTEAFF; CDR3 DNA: TGTGCCAGCAGTTTCTTCCGGGTCCCGAGGGACACTGAAGCTTTCTTT
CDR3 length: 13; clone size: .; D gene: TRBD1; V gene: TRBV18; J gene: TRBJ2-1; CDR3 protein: CASSGQGLNEQFF; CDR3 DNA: TGTGCCAGCTCGGGACAGGGACTCAATGAGCAGTTCTTC
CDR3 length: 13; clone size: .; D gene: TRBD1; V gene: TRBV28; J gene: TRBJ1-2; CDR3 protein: CASSLGQGYGYTF; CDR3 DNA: TGTGCCAGCAGTTTGGGACAGGGCTATGGCTACACCTTC
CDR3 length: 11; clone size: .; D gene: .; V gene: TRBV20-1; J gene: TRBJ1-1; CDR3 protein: CSAGRAVEAFF; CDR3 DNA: TGCAGTGCAGGGCGGGCGGTTGAAGCTTTCTTT